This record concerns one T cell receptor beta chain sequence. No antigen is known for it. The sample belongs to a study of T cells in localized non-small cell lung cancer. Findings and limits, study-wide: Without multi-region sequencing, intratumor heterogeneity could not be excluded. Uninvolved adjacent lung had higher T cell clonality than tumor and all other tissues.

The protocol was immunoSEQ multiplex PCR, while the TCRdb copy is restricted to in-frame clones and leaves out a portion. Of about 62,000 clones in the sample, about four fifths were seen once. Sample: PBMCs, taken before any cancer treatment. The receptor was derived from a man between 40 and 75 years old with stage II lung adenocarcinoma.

CDR3 sequence (DNA): TGCAGCGTGAGGGGGCAGACAGATACGCAGTATTTT. As protein: CSVRGQTDTQYF. The rearrangement joins TRBV29-1 to TRBJ2-3; TRBD1 agrees at 7 bases. The CDR3 totals 12 residues. V shed 6 bases and J 3 bases; nucleotides not matched to a gene: 3. From germline, CDR1 is SQVTM and CDR2 ANQGSEA.